This TCR beta chain was sequenced for a study of neurological immune-mediated disorders. Germline CDR1 and CDR2: SGDLS and YYNGEE. The CDR3 consists of 15 residues. The authors made cDNA by 5'RACE with 10-nucleotide random UMIs. Sequencing runs each yielded over 160 million TCR-beta sequences from 15-18 subjects. TCRdb called the 5' RACE reads again in MiXCR, with one record for every CDR3 protein. The top ten hold approximately 3% of the sample, which has 85,000 to 90,000 distinct CDR3 sequences, around 3.5% seen once. Study outcomes and limitations: Private repertoires in all groups were suggested, as expanded clones shared no CDR3 amino acid sequences across subjects. HTLV-1-associated myelopathy had the most TCR clonal expansion, whereas multiple sclerosis had the least (lower than in healthy controls).

Concerning this clonotype itself: What it recognizes is unknown. A much larger clone differs from this one at a single base, so this may be a read error.

This chain joins TRBV9 and TRBJ2-5; TRBD2 matches 7 bases. Specimen: PBMCs. The origin of this receptor is a woman between 50 and 59 years old with multiple sclerosis. The CDR3 nucleotides are TGTGCCAGCAGCCCCCGACTAGCCGTTGGGGAGAACCAGTACTTC. Encoded protein: CASSPRLAVGENQYF. The variable domain in full, with the rest retrieved from reference TRBV9 and TRBJ2-5, is DSGVTQTPKHLITATGQRVTLRCSPRSGDLSVYWYQQSLDQGLQFLIQYYNGEERAKGNILERFSAQQFPDLHSELNLSSLELGDSALYFCASSPRLAVGENQYFGPGTRLLVL.